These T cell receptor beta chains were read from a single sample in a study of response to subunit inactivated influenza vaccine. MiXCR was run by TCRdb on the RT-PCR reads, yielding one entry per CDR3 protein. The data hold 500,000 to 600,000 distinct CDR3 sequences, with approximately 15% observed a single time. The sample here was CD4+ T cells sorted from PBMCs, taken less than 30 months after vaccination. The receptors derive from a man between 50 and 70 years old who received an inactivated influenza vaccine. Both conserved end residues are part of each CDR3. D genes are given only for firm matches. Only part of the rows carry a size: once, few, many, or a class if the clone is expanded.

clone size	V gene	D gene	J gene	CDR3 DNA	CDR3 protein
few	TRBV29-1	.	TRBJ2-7	TGCAGCGTTTATTCTGAGGGGGTGGCCTACGAGCAGTACTTC	CSVYSEGVAYEQYF
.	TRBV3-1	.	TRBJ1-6	TGTGCCAGCAGTCAGACGGGCGGAAATTCACCCCTCCACTTT	CASSQTGGNSPLHF
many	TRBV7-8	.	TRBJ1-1	TGTGCCAGCAGCTTAGGGACATACACTGAAGCTTTCTTT	CASSLGTYTEAFF
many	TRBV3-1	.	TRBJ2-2	TGTGCCAGCAGCCAAGACCCCGGACTGACCGGGGAGCTGTTTTTT	CASSQDPGLTGELFF
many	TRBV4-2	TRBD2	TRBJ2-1	TGTGCCAGCAGCCATGGGCGACTAGCGGGCCCCTACAATGAGCAGTTCTTC	CASSHGRLAGPYNEQFF
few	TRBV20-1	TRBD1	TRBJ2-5	TGCAGTGCTATGGACAGGGACGGAAAGACCCAGTACTTC	CSAMDRDGKTQYF
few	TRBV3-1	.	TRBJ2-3	TGTGCCAGCAGCCAAGCGGGGGCCGGTCCGGATACGCAGTATTTT	CASSQAGAGPDTQYF
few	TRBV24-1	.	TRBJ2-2	TGTGCCACCAGTGACCATGGACGGTCCGGGGAGCTGTTTTTT	CATSDHGRSGELFF
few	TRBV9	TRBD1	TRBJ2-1	TGTGCCAGCAGCCCCCGGGACAGGGGGCGAGCCTACAATGAGCAGTTCTTC	CASSPRDRGRAYNEQFF
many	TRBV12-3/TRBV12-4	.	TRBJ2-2	TGTGCCAGCAGTCAAAGATACACCGGGGAGCTGTTTTTT	CASSQRYTGELFF
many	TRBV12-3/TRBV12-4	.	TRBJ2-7	TGTGCCAGCAGTGACGGGTATATCTCCTACGAGCAGTACTTC	CASSDGYISYEQYF
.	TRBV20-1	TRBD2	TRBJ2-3	TGCAGTGCTAGAGGGACGCCTAGCGGAAGCACAGATACGCAGTATTTT	CSARGTPSGSTDTQYF
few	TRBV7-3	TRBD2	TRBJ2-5	TGTGCCAGCAGCTCGGGACTAGCGGGGAGGGAGACCCAGTACTTC	CASSSGLAGRETQYF
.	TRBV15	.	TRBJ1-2	TGTGCCACCAGCAGAGATGTCGGAGCCCAGGGCTACACCTTC	CATSRDVGAQGYTF
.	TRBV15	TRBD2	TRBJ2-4	TGTGCCACCAGCAAAGGCGGGGGGGCCAAAAACATTCAGTACTTC	CATSKGGGAKNIQYF
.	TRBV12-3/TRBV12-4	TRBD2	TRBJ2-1	TGTGCCAGCAATCCGGGACTAGCATACAATGAGCAGTTCTTC	CASNPGLAYNEQFF
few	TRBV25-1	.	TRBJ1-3	TGTGCCAGCAGTGAAGTTCTTGGCCCGGGACGTGGAAACACCATATATTTT	CASSEVLGPGRGNTIYF
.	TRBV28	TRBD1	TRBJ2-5	TGTGCCAGCAGTTTGGACAGGGGGCGGGAGACCCAGTACTTC	CASSLDRGRETQYF
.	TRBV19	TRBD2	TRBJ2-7	TGTGCCAGTACCAGGAAGGGCGGGGACTATTACGAGCAGTACTTC	CASTRKGGDYYEQYF
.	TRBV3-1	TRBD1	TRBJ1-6	TGTGCCAGCAGCCAGCACTCCGCTAGGACAGGTAATTCACCCCTCCACTTT	CASSQHSARTGNSPLHF
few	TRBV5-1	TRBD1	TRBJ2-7	TGCGCCAGCGGGACAGGGGGCGGGAACGAGCAGTACTTC	CASGTGGGNEQYF
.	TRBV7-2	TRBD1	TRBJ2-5	TGTGCCAGCAGCATCCAATGGACAGGGTCAGAGACCCAGTACTTC	CASSIQWTGSETQYF
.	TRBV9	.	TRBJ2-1	TGTGCCAGCAGGGTGCGGGGACAGCCGGGCAATGAGCAGTTCTTC	CASRVRGQPGNEQFF
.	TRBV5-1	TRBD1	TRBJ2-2	TGCGCCAGCAGCAGCGGGACAGGGGGTAACACCGGGGAGCTGTTTTTT	CASSSGTGGNTGELFF
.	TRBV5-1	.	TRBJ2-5	TGCGCCAGCAGCCGGACCGATGGGAGACAAGAGACCCAGTACTTC	CASSRTDGRQETQYF
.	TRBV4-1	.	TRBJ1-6	TGCGCCAGCAGCCAAGATGCGGGTATCTCCTATAATTCACCCCTCCACTTT	CASSQDAGISYNSPLHF
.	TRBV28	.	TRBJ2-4	TGTGCCAGCAGACCAGACACCAATCTAGCCAAAAACATTCAGTACTTC	CASRPDTNLAKNIQYF
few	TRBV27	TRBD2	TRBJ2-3	TGTGCCAGCTCTCCGGGAGGGCCGACCCCAGATACGCAGTATTTT	CASSPGGPTPDTQYF
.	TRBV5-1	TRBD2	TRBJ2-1	TGCGCCAGCAGCTTGGCACGGGGGGGCCCATACAATGAGCAGTTCTTC	CASSLARGGPYNEQFF
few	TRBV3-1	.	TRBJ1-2	TGTGCCAGCAGCCAAGGTGACGGAGGACATGGCTACACCTTC	CASSQGDGGHGYTF
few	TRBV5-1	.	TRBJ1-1	TGCGCCAGCAGCTTGGGAGGTCAGTTGAACACTGAAGCTTTCTTT	CASSLGGQLNTEAFF
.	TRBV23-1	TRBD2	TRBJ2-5	TGCGCCAGCAGTCGCCAGACTAGCGCCCAAGAGACCCAGTACTTC	CASSRQTSAQETQYF
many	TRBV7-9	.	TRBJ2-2	TGTGCCAGCATCGAACCCCGGGGTCCCGGGGAGCTGTTTTTT	CASIEPRGPGELFF
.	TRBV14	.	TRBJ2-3	TGTGCCAGCAGCCAAGCCCTTTACACAGATACGCAGTATTTT	CASSQALYTDTQYF
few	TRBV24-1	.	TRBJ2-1	TGTGCCACCAGTGACTCAGTGAGCTCCTACAATGAGCAGTTCTTC	CATSDSVSSYNEQFF
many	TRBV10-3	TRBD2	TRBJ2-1	TGTGCCATCAGGACTAGCGGAACCTACAATGAGCAGTTCTTC	CAIRTSGTYNEQFF
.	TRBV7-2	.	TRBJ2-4	TGTGCCAGCAGCCTGGCCGGCATTCAGTACTTC	CASSLAGIQYF
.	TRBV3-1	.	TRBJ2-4	TGTGCCAGCAGCCAAGAGAGGATAAGCTCGGCCAAAAACATTCAGTACTTC	CASSQERISSAKNIQYF
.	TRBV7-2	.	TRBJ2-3	TGTGCCAGCAGCTTAAAGGGCCCGCCCCATACGCAGTATTTT	CASSLKGPPHTQYF
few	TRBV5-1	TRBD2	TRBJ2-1	TGCGCCAGCAAGACTAGCGGTTACAATGAGCAGTTCTTC	CASKTSGYNEQFF
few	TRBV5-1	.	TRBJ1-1	TGCGCCAGCAGCCTCCTTACAGGGCCGAACACTGAAGCTTTCTTT	CASSLLTGPNTEAFF
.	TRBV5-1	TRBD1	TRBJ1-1	TGCGCCAGCAGCGGACAGGGGAGGAACACTGAAGCTTTCTTT	CASSGQGRNTEAFF
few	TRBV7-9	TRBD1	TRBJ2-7	TGTGCCAGCAGCCCTGGGACAGGGCTAGGTCCCTCCTACGAGCAGTACTTC	CASSPGTGLGPSYEQYF
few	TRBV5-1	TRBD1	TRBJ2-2	TGCGCCAGCAGCTTGGGACAGGGTCTTCCCGGGGAGCTGTTTTTT	CASSLGQGLPGELFF
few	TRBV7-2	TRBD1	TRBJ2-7	TGTGCCAGCAGCTCTACCCGTGCACAGGGGTCCTACGAGCAGTACTTC	CASSSTRAQGSYEQYF
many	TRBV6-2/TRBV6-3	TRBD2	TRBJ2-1	TGTGCCAGCAGTAAAAGCGGGGGGCCCTACAATGAGCAGTTCTTC	CASSKSGGPYNEQFF
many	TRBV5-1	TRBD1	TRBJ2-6	TGCGCCAGCAGCAAAGGACAGGGATTTTCTGGGGCCAACGTCCTGACTTTC	CASSKGQGFSGANVLTF
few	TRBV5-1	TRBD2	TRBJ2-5	TGCGCCAGCAGTACATGGGGGGGAGAGACCCAGTACTTC	CASSTWGGETQYF
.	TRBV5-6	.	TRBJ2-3	TGTGCCAGCACCTTTATACAGGGTACAGATACGCAGTATTTT	CASTFIQGTDTQYF
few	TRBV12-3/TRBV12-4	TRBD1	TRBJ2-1	TGTGCCAGCAGTCCTGACTGGACAGGGGGTAATGAGCAGTTCTTC	CASSPDWTGGNEQFF
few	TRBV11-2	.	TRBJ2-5	TGTGCCAGCAGCTTAGAAGCTTGGGCAGAGACCCAGTACTTC	CASSLEAWAETQYF
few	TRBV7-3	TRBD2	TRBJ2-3	TGTGCCAGCAGCCCCGGGAGGGCCTCAGATACGCAGTATTTT	CASSPGRASDTQYF